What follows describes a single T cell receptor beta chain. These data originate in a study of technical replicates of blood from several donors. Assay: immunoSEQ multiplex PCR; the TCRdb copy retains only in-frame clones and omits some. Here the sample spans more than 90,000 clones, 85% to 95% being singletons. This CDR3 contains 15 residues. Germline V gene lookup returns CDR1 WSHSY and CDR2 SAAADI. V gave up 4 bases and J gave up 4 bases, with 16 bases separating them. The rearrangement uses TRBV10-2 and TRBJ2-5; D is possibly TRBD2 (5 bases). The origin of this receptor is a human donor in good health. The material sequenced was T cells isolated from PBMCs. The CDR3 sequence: CASSAPLEIGETQYF. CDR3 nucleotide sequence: TGCGCCAGCAGTGCCCCACTAGAAATCGGAGAGACCCAGTACTTC.